A single sample gave rise to the 3 T cell receptor beta chains below, sequenced in a study of cytomegalovirus exposure and HLA in healthy donors. With 60 Vbeta and 13 Jbeta primers, the PCR was carried out. Produced via immunoSEQ multiplex PCR; TCRdb's table is partial and in-frame only. The listing records approximately 92,000 clones. Sequencing was done on a sample of PBMCs. The receptors here all came from a woman aged 30 to 39 in good health and CMV-seronegative.

This rearrangement joins TRBV11-2 to TRBJ1-4; the D gene is possibly TRBD1 (5 bases). CDR3 size: 14 residues. Germline V lookup: CDR1 SGHAT, CDR2 FQNNGV. V was trimmed by 0 bases and J by 7 bases, leaving 9 bases between them. DNA of the CDR3: TGTGCCAGCAGCTTAGACAGGGCCGGTGAAAAACTGTTTTTT. This translates into CASSLDRAGEKLFF.

The chain uses TRBV7-3 and TRBJ2-5, with D possibly TRBD2 on 5 matching bases. The CDR3 has 14 amino acids. Germline V gene data show CDR1 as SGHTA and CDR2 as FQGTGA. Trimming shortened V by 10 bases and J by 5 bases, and 20 bases separated the two germline ends. The CDR3 spells CAIPPGGPGETQYF. In DNA form, the CDR3 reads TGTGCCATCCCGCCTGGAGGCCCCGGGGAGACCCAGTACTTC.

The chain links TRBV7-2 to TRBJ2-2; perhaps TRBD1 as D (6 bases). CDR1 is SGHTA, CDR2 FQGNSA, per germline. This CDR3 has 15 amino acids. V was clipped by 3 bases and J by 4 bases, with 12 bases between them. CDR3 bases: TGTGCCAGCAGCTTGCGAAACAGGGTCACCGGGGAGCTGTTTTTT. Protein: CASSLRNRVTGELFF.